The present T cell receptor (beta chain) was sequenced within a study of blood T cell repertoires in COVID-19. Study in general: The study drew acute and convalescent COVID-19 samples from the United States, Italy and Spain. The analysed material was cDNA or gDNA that came from T cells, B-cell-depleted T cells, or PBMCs.

Germline V gives CDR1 LNHDA, CDR2 SQIVND (reference sequence). V lost 3 bases to trimming and J lost 8 bases, with 19 bases between them. The CDR3 totals 15 residues. This table comes from immunoSEQ multiplex PCR, and its TCRdb copy is limited to in-frame clones, with some not included. Counted here are fewer than 120,000 clones, just over 75% occurring once; the ten biggest clones make up 3% to 4.5%. Sequencing was done on a sample of peripheral blood. The receptor's source is a woman older than 75 with acute or convalescent COVID-19. The rearrangement uses TRBV19 and TRBJ1-2; a possible D gene is TRBD1 (5 bases). The CDR3 loop reads CASSIPGRPGGGYTF. CDR3 in DNA: TGTGCCAGTAGTATCCCCGGGAGGCCGGGGGGGGGCTACACCTTC.